This T cell receptor (beta chain) originates from a study of T cell responses to AZD1222 COVID-19 vaccine. Study findings and constraints: White British donors predominated, females outnumbered males, and clonal diversity was possibly underestimated.

The method was immunoSEQ multiplex PCR; TCRdb's version includes in-frame clones alone and lacks a portion of them. Of tens of thousands of clones in the sample, 70% to 90% were seen once. Comments on this clone: Its antigen is unknown.

The germline CDR1 and CDR2 sequences are LNHDA and SQIVND (reference sequence). V was cut by 3 bases and J by 5 bases, with 10 bases left in between. This CDR3 is built from 13 residues. The material was peripheral blood, obtained on day 0 of AZD1222 vaccination. The sequence was collected from an adult in good health. The chain has TRBV19 and TRBJ1-1; TRBD1 is a possible D gene (5 bases). The CDR3 loop reads CASSIIRGTEAFF. CDR3 nucleotides: TGTGCCAGTAGTATTATAAGGGGAACTGAAGCTTTCTTT.